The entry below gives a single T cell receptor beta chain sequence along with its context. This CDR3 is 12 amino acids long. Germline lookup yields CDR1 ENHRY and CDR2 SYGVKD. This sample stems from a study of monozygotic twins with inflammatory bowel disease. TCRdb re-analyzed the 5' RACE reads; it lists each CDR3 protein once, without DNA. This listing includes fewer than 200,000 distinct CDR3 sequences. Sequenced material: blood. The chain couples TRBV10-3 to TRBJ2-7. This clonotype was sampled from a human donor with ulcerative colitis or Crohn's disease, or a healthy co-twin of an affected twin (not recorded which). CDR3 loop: CAISDGNYEQYF.